The following is a TCR beta chain sequence with its context. Its antigen remains unknown. The source of the sample is a study of cytomegalovirus exposure and HLA in healthy donors. General study findings and limits: In a later analysis, more than 15,000 TCR beta sequences were associated with HLA alleles at 0.05 false discovery rate. In a later analysis, TCR association rates varied by HLA locus: DRB1 most, HLA-C fewest. CMV serostatus was the sole immune exposure information available.

The PCR employed 60 Vbeta primers together with 13 Jbeta primers. Some clones are missing from TCRdb's copy, which holds only in-frame ones; the method was immunoSEQ multiplex PCR. The sample carries 200,000 to 250,000 clones, approximately 79% recorded once. The source is a man younger than 35 in good health and CMV-seronegative. The sequenced material came from PBMCs.

The CDR3 DNA is TGTGCCAGCAGCCTTGGCAGTAACTATGGCTACACCTTC. The encoded protein is CASSLGSNYGYTF. This chain joins TRBV14 and TRBJ1-2; no definite D call. From germline, CDR1 is SGHDN and CDR2 FVKESK. The V end was cut by 4 bases, the J end by 1 base, with 7 bases between. This CDR3 has 13 amino acids.